The 11 T cell receptor beta chains given below trace back to one sample, sequenced in a study of blood T cells in healthy people across ages. Through a sample-barcoded 5' primer and a J-beta primer mix, a second PCR was run for roughly 7 to 11 cycles. TCRdb re-analysed the 5' RACE reads in MiXCR, keeping a single row per CDR3 protein. The sample includes around 500,000 distinct CDR3 sequences, roughly 48% of them seen just once. Sequencing was done on a sample of blood. Every receptor here comes from an older man in good health.

This clonotype was counted a few times. The chain links TRBV6-5 to TRBJ1-6; D remains unclear. The germline CDR1 and CDR2 sequences are MNHEY and SVGAGI. Between the trimmed V and J ends, which lost 0 bases and 7 bases, there was a span of 10 bases. This CDR3 has 15 amino acids. CDR3 DNA sequence: TGTGCCAGCAGTTACTCCGGTCAGGCGAATTCACCCCTCCACTTT. It encodes CASSYSGQANSPLHF.

This clonotype was counted only a few times. This may be a read error, as it is one base from a much larger clone. V and J are TRBV6-6 and TRBJ2-1, with D perhaps matching TRBD1 (6 bases). Germline assignment: CDR1 MNHNY and CDR2 SVGAGI (reference sequence). Trimming cost V 5 bases and J 5 bases, with 13 bases left between them. This CDR3 is built from 14 residues. CDR3 DNA: TGTGCCAGCAGTGTCCTAGGGGGAAACAATGAGCAGTTCTTC. Protein product: CASSVLGGNNEQFF.

This rearrangement joins TRBV10-3 to TRBJ1-1; D possibly corresponds to TRBD1 (5 bases). The CDR3 is 13 amino acids. The V and J ends lost 7 bases and 0 bases respectively, with 9 bases between them. Per the germline V gene, CDR1 is ENHRY and CDR2 is SYGVKD. CDR3 sequence reads: CAITTGLNTEAFF. The CDR3, as DNA: TGTGCCATCACAACAGGCCTGAACACTGAAGCTTTCTTT.

This clonotype was counted a single time. In nucleotides, the CDR3 is TGTGCCAGCAGCTTAGCAGATCGGCACCAGCCCCAGCATTTT. Protein: CASSLADRHQPQHF. This rearrangement joins TRBV11-2 to TRBJ1-5; the D is unclear. The CDR3 is made up of 14 amino acids. V was clipped by 1 base and J by 7 bases, with 11 bases between them. CDR1 and CDR2 from the germline V gene are SGHAT and FQNNGV.

J is TRBJ2-2 and V is TRBV4-1; tentatively, D is TRBD1 (5 bases). The CDR3 contains 15 residues. The germline gives CDR1 MGHRA, CDR2 YSYEKL. The V and J ends lost 4 bases and 3 bases respectively, with 12 bases between them. The CDR3 nucleotides are TGCGCCAGCAGCCCAGGCCAAGGGGACACCGGGGAGCTGTTTTTT. This gives the protein CASSPGQGDTGELFF.

The chain has TRBV30 and TRBJ2-7; a possible D gene is TRBD2 (6 bases). This CDR3 spans 13 amino acids. Looked up from germline, CDR1 is GTSNPN and CDR2 is SVGIG (reference sequence). Trimming removed 3 bases at V and 5 bases at J, with 14 bases between. The CDR3 spells CAWRRASAHEQYF. The CDR3, as DNA: TGTGCCTGGAGAAGGGCTAGCGCGCACGAGCAGTACTTC.

This clonotype was detected only a few times. V and J are TRBV3-1 and TRBJ2-2; D remains unclear. The CDR3 covers 13 residues. V was shortened by 4 bases and J by 3 bases, with 6 bases between the two germline ends. Looked up from germline, CDR1 is LGHDT and CDR2 is YNNKEL (reference sequence). The CDR3 coding sequence is TGTGCCAGCAGCCCGTTTGACACCGGGGAGCTGTTTTTT. This encodes CASSPFDTGELFF.

The rearrangement links TRBV7-9 to TRBJ2-5; D not certain. The J call may be mistaken, given a closer DNA end match to TRBJ2-7. The length of the CDR3 is 12 residues. CDR1 and CDR2 from the germline V gene are SEHNR and FQNEAQ (reference sequence). CDR3: CASSAVNSEQYF. In DNA form, the CDR3 reads TGTGCCAGCAGCGCTGTAAATTCCGAGCAGTACTTC.

J is TRBJ2-5 and V is TRBV28; 11 positions agree with TRBD2. The V gene end was trimmed by 2 bases and the J gene end by 13 bases; junction bases not matched to a gene: 12. There are 15 residues in the CDR3. The germline V gene has CDR1 MDHEN and CDR2 SYDVKM. For the CDR3, the DNA is TGTGCCAGCAGTTTACGACTAGCGGGGAGAGGCGAGGTGTACTTC. Translation: CASSLRLAGRGEVYF.

The table lists this clonotype with a few counts. The chain combines TRBV6-5 with TRBJ2-1; 8 bases fit TRBD1. Gene TRBJ2-7 matches the end of the DNA better, so the J call may be wrong. The CDR3 runs to 15 residues. Germline values: CDR1 MNHEY, CDR2 SVGAGI. The CDR3 nucleotides read TGTGCCAGCAGTTATTACGGGACAGGTTACAATGAGCAGTACTTC. Protein: CASSYYGTGYNEQYF.

This clonotype was counted a single time. The rearrangement links TRBV4-3 to TRBJ2-7, with a tentative D call TRBD1 (6 bases). V lost 4 bases to trimming and J lost 2 bases, with 12 bases between them. This CDR3 spans 14 amino acids. CDR1 and CDR2 (germline): LGHNA, YSLEER. The CDR3 reads CASSPRPGAYEQYF. The CDR3 nucleotides are TGCGCCAGCAGCCCCCGTCCAGGGGCCTACGAGCAGTACTTC.